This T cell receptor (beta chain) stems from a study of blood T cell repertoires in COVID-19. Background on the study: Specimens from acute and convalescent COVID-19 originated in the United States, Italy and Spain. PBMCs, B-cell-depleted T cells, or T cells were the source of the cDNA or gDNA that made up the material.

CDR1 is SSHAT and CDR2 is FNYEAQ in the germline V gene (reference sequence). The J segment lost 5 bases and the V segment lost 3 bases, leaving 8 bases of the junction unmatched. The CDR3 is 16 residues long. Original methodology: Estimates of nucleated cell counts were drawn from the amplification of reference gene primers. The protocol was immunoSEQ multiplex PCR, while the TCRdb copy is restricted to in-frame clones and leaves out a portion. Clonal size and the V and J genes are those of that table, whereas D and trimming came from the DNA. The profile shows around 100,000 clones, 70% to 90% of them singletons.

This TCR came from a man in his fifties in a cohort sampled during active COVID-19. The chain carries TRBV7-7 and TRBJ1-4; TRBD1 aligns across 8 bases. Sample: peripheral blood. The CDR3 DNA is TGTGCCAGCAGCTTGGGGGGGACAGGTGAAAATGAAAAACTGTTTTTT. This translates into CASSLGGTGENEKLFF.